Listed here is a single TCR beta chain. The data were obtained in a study of technical replicates of blood from a handful of donors. Assay used: immunoSEQ multiplex PCR; TCRdb lists only in-frame clones, some missing. This table holds approximately 82,000 clones, 75% to 95% found once. This clonotype originated in a human donor in good health. Sequencing was done on a sample of T cells isolated from PBMCs.

CDR3 in DNA: TGTGCCAGCAGCTTACCCCTAGGAAGCTCCTACAATGAGCAGTTCTTC. This sequence encodes CASSLPLGSSYNEQFF. The chain combines TRBV7-9 with TRBJ2-1, with D uncertain. CDR3 size: 16 residues. Trimming stripped 2 bases from V and 0 bases from J, with 11 bases between. Germline assignment: CDR1 SEHNR and CDR2 FQNEAQ (reference sequence).